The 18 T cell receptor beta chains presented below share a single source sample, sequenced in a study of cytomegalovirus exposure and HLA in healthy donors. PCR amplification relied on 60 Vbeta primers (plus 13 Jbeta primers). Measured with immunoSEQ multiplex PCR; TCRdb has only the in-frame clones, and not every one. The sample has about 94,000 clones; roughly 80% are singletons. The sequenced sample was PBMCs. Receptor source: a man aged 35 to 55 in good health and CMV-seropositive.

Here the CDR3 reads CASRIGRFRGLNTEAFF. The CDR3 DNA reads TGTGCCAGCAGAATAGGGAGGTTCAGGGGGCTGAACACTGAAGCTTTCTTT. The chain is built from TRBV2 and TRBJ1-1, with 8 nucleotides matching TRBD1. Per the germline V gene, CDR1 is SNHLY and CDR2 is FYNNEI. The length of the CDR3 is 17 residues. V trimming: 6 bases; J trimming: 0 bases; junction bases outside the gene matches: 12.

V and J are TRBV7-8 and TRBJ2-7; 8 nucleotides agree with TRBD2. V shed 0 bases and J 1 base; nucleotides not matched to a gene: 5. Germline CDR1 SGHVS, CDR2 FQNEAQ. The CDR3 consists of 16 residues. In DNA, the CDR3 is TGTGCCAGCAGCTTAGCTAGGAGCGGGGGTTCCTACGAGCAGTACTTC. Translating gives CASSLARSGGSYEQYF.

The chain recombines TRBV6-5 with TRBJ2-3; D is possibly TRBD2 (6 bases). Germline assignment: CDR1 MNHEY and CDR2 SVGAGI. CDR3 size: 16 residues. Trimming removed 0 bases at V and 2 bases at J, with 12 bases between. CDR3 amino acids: CASSYSSRGATDTQYF. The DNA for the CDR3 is TGTGCCAGCAGTTACTCGAGTCGCGGGGCCACAGATACGCAGTATTTT.

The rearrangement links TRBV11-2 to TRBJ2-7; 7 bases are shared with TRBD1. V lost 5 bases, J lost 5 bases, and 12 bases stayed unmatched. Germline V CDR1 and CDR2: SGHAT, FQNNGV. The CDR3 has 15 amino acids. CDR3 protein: CASSLQGQLTHEQYF. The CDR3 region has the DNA TGTGCCAGCAGCCTTCAGGGACAGCTTACCCACGAGCAGTACTTC.

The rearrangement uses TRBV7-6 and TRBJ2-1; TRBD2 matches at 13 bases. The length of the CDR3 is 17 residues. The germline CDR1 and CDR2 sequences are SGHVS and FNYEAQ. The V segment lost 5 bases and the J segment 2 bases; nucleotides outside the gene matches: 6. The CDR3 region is CASSRGGLAGAYNEQFF. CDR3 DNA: TGTGCCAGCAGCAGAGGTGGACTAGCGGGAGCCTACAATGAGCAGTTCTTC.

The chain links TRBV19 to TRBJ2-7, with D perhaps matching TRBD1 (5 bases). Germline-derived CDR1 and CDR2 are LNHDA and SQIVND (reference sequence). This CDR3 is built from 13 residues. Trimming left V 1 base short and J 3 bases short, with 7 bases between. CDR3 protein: CASSIARDYEQYF. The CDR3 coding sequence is TGTGCCAGTAGTATAGCCAGGGACTACGAGCAGTACTTC.

CDR3 DNA sequence: TGTGCCAGCAGCGTAGCAACAGCGGACTATGGCTACACCTTC. This gives the protein CASSVATADYGYTF. This chain uses TRBV9 with TRBJ1-2; D gene uncertain. Germline assignment: CDR1 SGDLS and CDR2 YYNGEE. Trimming removed 0 bases at V and 3 bases at J, with 9 bases between. The CDR3 has 14 amino acids.

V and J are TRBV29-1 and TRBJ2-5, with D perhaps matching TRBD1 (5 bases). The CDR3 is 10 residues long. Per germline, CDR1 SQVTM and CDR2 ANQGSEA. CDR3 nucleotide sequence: TGCACCCAGGGTGAAGAGACCCAGTACTTC. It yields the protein CTQGEETQYF.

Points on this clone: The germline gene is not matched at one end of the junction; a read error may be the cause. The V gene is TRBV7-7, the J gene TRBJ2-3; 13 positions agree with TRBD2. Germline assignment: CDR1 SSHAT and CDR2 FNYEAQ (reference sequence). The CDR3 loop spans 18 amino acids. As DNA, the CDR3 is TGTGCTAGCAGCTTGGGGACTAGCGGGGAGAGGGTCCCAGATACGCAGTATTTT. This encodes CASSLGTSGERVPDTQYF.

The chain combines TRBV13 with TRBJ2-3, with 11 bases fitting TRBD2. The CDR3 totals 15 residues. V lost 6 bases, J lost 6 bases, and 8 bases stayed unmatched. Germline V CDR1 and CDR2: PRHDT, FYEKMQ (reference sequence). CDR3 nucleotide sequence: TGTGCCAGCAGGACCACTAGCGGGAGCGACGATACGCAGTATTTT. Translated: CASRTTSGSDDTQYF.

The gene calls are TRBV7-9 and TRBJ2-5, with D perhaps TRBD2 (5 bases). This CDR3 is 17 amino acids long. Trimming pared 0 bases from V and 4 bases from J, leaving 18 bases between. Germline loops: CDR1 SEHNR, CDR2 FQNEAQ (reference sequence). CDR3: CASSLAEEASRRETQYF. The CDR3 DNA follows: TGTGCCAGCAGCTTAGCGGAGGAGGCGAGTAGGCGAGAGACCCAGTACTTC.

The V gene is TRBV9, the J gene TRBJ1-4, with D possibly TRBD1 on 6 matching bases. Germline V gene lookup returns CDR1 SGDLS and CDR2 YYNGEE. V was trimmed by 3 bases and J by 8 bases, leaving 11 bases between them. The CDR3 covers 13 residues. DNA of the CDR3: TGTGCCAGCAGCGCAGGGGCTGGCGAAAAACTGTTTTTT. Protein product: CASSAGAGEKLFF.

This CDR3 is CASSVGGEQYF. The CDR3 DNA follows: TGCGCCAGCAGTGTGGGGGGCGAGCAGTACTTC. This chain connects TRBV10-2 to TRBJ2-7, with TRBD2 as a possible D gene (6 bases). V lost 4 bases and J 6 bases, leaving 7 bases between the germline ends. This CDR3 region has 11 residues. The germline V gene encodes CDR1 WSHSY and CDR2 SAAADI.

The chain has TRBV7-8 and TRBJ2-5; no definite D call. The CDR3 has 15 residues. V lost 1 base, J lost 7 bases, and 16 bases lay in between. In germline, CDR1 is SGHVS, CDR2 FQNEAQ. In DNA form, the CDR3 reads TGTGCCAGCAGCTTAGGTCAGCTAGGTATGGGGACCCAGTACTTC. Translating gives CASSLGQLGMGTQYF.

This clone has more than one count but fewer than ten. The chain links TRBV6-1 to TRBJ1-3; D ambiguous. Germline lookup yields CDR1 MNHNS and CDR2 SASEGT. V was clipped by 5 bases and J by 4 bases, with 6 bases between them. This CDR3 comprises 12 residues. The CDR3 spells CASSFQGNTIYF. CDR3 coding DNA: TGTGCCAGCAGTTTTCAGGGAAACACCATATATTTT.

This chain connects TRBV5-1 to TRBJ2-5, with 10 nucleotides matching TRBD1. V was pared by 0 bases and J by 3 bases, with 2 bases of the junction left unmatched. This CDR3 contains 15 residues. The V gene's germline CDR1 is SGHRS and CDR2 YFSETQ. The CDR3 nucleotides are TGCGCCAGCAGCTTGGGCGGGACAGGGGAAGAGACCCAGTACTTC. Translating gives CASSLGGTGEETQYF.

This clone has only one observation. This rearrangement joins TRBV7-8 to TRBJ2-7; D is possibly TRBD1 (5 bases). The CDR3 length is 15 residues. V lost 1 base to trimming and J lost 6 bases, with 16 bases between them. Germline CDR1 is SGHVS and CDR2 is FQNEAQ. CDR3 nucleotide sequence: TGTGCCAGCAGCTTAGAAGGGGCCCGACGGAGCGAGCAGTACTTC. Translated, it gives CASSLEGARRSEQYF. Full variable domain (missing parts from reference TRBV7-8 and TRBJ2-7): GAGVSQSPRYKVAKRGQDVALRCDPISGHVSLFWYQQALGQGPEFLTYFQNEAQLDKSGLPSDRFFAERPEGSVSTLKIQRTQQEDSAVYLCASSLEGARRSEQYFGPGTRLTVT.

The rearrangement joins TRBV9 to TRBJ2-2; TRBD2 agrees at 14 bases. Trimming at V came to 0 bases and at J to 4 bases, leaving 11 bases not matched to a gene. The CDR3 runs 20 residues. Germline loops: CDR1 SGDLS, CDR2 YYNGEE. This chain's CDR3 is CASSVGMTSGGAIGTGELFF. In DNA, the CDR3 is TGTGCCAGCAGCGTAGGGATGACTAGCGGGGGGGCTATAGGCACCGGGGAGCTGTTTTTT.